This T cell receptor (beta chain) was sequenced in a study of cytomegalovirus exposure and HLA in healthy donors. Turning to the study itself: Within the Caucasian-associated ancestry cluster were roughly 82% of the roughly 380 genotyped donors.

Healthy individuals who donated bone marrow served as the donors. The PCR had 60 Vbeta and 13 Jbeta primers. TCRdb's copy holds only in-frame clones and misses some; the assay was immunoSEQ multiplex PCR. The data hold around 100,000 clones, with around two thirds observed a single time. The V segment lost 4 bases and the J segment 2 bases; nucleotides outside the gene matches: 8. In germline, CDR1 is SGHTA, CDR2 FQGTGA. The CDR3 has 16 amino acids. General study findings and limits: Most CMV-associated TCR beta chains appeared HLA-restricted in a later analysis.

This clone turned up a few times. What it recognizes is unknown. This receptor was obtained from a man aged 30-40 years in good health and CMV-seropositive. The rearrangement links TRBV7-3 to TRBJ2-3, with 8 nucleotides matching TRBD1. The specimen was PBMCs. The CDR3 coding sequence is TGTGCCAGCAGCTCCACAGGGGGGCTTGCCACAGATACGCAGTATTTT. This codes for CASSSTGGLATDTQYF.